These 13 T cell receptor beta chains originate from one sample sequenced in a study of CD8+ T cells in alopecia areata. Documented treatment: oral pan-JAK inhibitor, 5-10 mg twice daily. cDNA serving as the sequencing template came from extracted, reverse transcribed RNA. Some clones are missing from TCRdb's copy, which holds only in-frame ones; the method was immunoSEQ multiplex PCR. The sample has some 180,000 clones; approximately 53% are singletons. This sample comprised CD8+ T cells sorted from blood, obtained at week 24, from a patient treated with tofacitinib. Receptors were obtained from a human donor with alopecia areata.

As concerns this clone: A junction boundary mismatches the germline segment, possibly from a read error. The gene calls are TRBV10-3 and TRBJ2-3; D gene uncertain. The CDR3 is 13 residues long. The germline V gene has CDR1 ENHRY and CDR2 SYGVKD. The CDR3 DNA reads TGTGCCAGCAGTTACTCGAACACAGATACGCAGTATTTT. Encoded protein: CASSYSNTDTQYF.

The V call is TRBV14, the J call TRBJ2-3, with D unresolved. V was trimmed by 0 bases and J by 2 bases, leaving 9 bases between them. Germline-derived CDR1 and CDR2 are SGHDN and FVKESK. This CDR3 spans 15 amino acids. CDR3: CASSQEVASTDTQYF. The CDR3 DNA reads TGTGCCAGCAGCCAAGAGGTGGCCTCCACAGATACGCAGTATTTT.

The DNA of the CDR3 is TGTGCCAGCAGCGGGACATCGTTGTCTTATAGCAATCAGCCCCAGCATTTT. Encoded protein: CASSGTSLSYSNQPQHF. The chain couples TRBV5-4 to TRBJ1-5; D is possibly TRBD1 (6 bases). Looked up from germline, CDR1 is SGHNT and CDR2 is YYREEE (reference sequence). This CDR3 region has 17 residues. Trimming cost V 4 bases and J 0 bases, with 17 bases left between them.

The gene calls are TRBV27 and TRBJ1-2, with a possible D match to TRBD1 (6 bases). The V and J ends lost 5 bases and 8 bases respectively, with 15 bases between them. CDR3 length: 13 amino acids. Germline V lookup: CDR1 MNHEY, CDR2 SMNVEV (reference sequence). CDR3 protein: CASSPLTGKGYTF. For the CDR3, the DNA is TGTGCCAGCAGTCCTCTTACAGGGAAAGGCTACACCTTC.

The table lists this clone with a few counts. The same CDR3 can be traced to other DNA sequences in this sample. This rearrangement joins TRBV5-6 to TRBJ1-5; D not certain. The CDR3 consists of 12 residues. CDR1 SGHDT and CDR2 YYEEEE come from the germline V gene. The V and J ends lost 6 bases and 4 bases respectively, with 8 bases between them. The CDR3, as DNA: TGTGCCAGCACCGTAGGTAATCAGCCCCAGCATTTT. Protein sequence: CASTVGNQPQHF.

J is TRBJ2-1 and V is TRBV6-4, with D tentatively TRBD1 or TRBD2 (6 bases each). The CDR3 has 14 amino acids. Trimming cost V 3 bases and J 7 bases, with 13 bases left between them. The germline V gene encodes CDR1 MRHNA and CDR2 SNTAGT. Here the CDR3 DNA reads TGTGCCAGCAGTGAGGGGGGCATGGCGAATGAGCAGTTCTTC. Residues: CASSEGGMANEQFF.

The V gene is TRBV29-1, the J gene TRBJ2-7, with a possible D match to TRBD2 (5 bases). The germline gives CDR1 SQVTM, CDR2 ANQGSEA. CDR3 length: 13 amino acids. V lost 5 bases to trimming and J lost 2 bases, with 13 bases between them. CDR3 region: CSVLGLSTYEQYF. Here the CDR3 DNA reads TGCAGCGTTCTCGGACTGAGCACCTACGAGCAGTACTTC.

The chain combines TRBV11-2 with TRBJ2-3; D is unclear. Between the trimmed V and J ends, which lost 3 bases and 4 bases, there was a span of 5 bases. CDR1 is SGHAT and CDR2 is FQNNGV in the germline V gene. This CDR3 contains 12 residues. In nucleotides, the CDR3 is TGTGCCAGCAGCTTTCTGCCAGATACGCAGTATTTT. Its protein product is CASSFLPDTQYF.

This clone was detected a few times. The chain has TRBV29-1 and TRBJ2-2, with 9 bases matching TRBD1. The CDR3 totals 14 residues. CDR1 SQVTM and CDR2 ANQGSEA come from the germline V gene. The V segment lost 0 bases and the J segment 5 bases; nucleotides outside the gene matches: 1. CDR3 nucleotides: TGCAGCGTTGAAGAAGACAGGGGGACCGGGGAGCTGTTTTTT. The encoded protein is CSVEEDRGTGELFF.

The gene calls are TRBV29-1 and TRBJ1-2, with D unclear. This CDR3 has 12 amino acids. The V and J ends lost 6 bases and 0 bases respectively, with 8 bases between them. CDR1 is SQVTM and CDR2 is ANQGSEA in the germline V gene. CDR3 nucleotide sequence: TGCAGCGTCAGGTCCTCTAACTATGGCTACACCTTC. Translating gives CSVRSSNYGYTF.

The chain recombines TRBV29-1 with TRBJ2-2; D is perhaps TRBD1 (5 bases). Germline lookup yields CDR1 SQVTM and CDR2 ANQGSEA. CDR3 length: 12 residues. CDR3 DNA: TGCAGTGCCCGGACATCCACCGGGGAGCTGTTTTTT. Amino acids: CSARTSTGELFF.

The gene calls are TRBV2 and TRBJ1-6; perhaps TRBD1 as D (5 bases). V was cut by 6 bases and J by 4 bases, with 10 bases left in between. Germline V CDR1 and CDR2: SNHLY, FYNNEI. This CDR3 contains 14 residues. This CDR3 is CASRRGAYNSPLHF. The DNA of the CDR3 is TGTGCCAGCAGGAGGGGAGCGTATAATTCACCCCTCCACTTT.

The V and J genes are TRBV4-3 and TRBJ2-1; D is possibly TRBD1 or TRBD2 (5 bases each). Trimming shortened V by 0 bases and J by 2 bases, and 11 bases separated the two germline ends. Germline CDR1 is LGHNA and CDR2 is YSLEER. CDR3 length equals 16 residues. The chain's CDR3 is CASSQDGDGPYNEQFF. The CDR3 region has the DNA TGCGCCAGCAGCCAAGATGGGGACGGACCCTACAATGAGCAGTTCTTC.